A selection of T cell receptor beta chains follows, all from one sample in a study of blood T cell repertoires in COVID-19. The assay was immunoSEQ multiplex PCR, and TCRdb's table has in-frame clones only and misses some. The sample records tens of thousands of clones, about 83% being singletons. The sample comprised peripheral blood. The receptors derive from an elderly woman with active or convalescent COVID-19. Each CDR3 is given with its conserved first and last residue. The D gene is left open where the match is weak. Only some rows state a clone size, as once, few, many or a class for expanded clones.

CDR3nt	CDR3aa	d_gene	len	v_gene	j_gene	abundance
TGTGCCAGCAGTTTCTCCTACTCCCTAGCGGGGGACACAGATACGCAGTATTTT	CASSFSYSLAGDTDTQYF	TRBD2	18	TRBV28	TRBJ2-3	-
TGTGCCATCAGTAAGGACAGGGACACTGAAGCTTTCTTT	CAISKDRDTEAFF	TRBD1	13	TRBV10-3	TRBJ1-1	-
TGTGCCAGCGCGACAGGGGTGGGAGCAGATACGCAGTATTTT	CASATGVGADTQYF	TRBD1	14	TRBV7-9	TRBJ2-3	-
TGTGCCAGCAGCTTGAGGGACAGAAACTACGAGCAGTACTTC	CASSLRDRNYEQYF	TRBD1	14	TRBV5-5	TRBJ2-7	once
TGTGCCAGCAGCGCTAGTCCCCGGGTGGCTCAAGAGACCCAGTACTTC	CASSASPRVAQETQYF	-	16	TRBV9	TRBJ2-5	few
TGTGCCAGCAGTCCTCACCGGGACAGGGGAAATGCCCAGTACTTC	CASSPHRDRGNAQYF	TRBD1	15	TRBV27	TRBJ2-5	-
TGTGCCAGCAGTTCCATTGGACTAGCGGGGCTGTATACGCAGTATTTT	CASSSIGLAGLYTQYF	TRBD2	16	TRBV6-2/TRBV6-3	TRBJ2-3	once
TGCGCCAGCAGTGTTTCCGGGACAGGGTCCTTCCAAGAGACCCAGTACTTC	CASSVSGTGSFQETQYF	TRBD1	17	TRBV10-2	TRBJ2-5	-
TGTGCCACCAGCAGGTCTAGCGGGCTTACCTACGAGCAGTACTTC	CATSRSSGLTYEQYF	TRBD2	15	TRBV15	TRBJ2-7	-
TGTGCCAGCAGCCTAGACACAAGCTCCTACGAGCAGTACTTC	CASSLDTSSYEQYF	-	14	TRBV14	TRBJ2-7	-
TGTGCCAGCAGCGTAGGGTCCCGACAGGGAGGCACAGATACGCAGTATTTT	CASSVGSRQGGTDTQYF	TRBD1	17	TRBV9	TRBJ2-3	-
TGTGCCAGCAGACCCGGGACACTTTATAATTCACCCCTCCACTTT	CASRPGTLYNSPLHF	-	15	TRBV6-5	TRBJ1-6	once
TGCGCCAGCAGCCAAGAAACGGTTACTTATGGCTACACCTTC	CASSQETVTYGYTF	-	14	TRBV4-3	TRBJ1-2	-